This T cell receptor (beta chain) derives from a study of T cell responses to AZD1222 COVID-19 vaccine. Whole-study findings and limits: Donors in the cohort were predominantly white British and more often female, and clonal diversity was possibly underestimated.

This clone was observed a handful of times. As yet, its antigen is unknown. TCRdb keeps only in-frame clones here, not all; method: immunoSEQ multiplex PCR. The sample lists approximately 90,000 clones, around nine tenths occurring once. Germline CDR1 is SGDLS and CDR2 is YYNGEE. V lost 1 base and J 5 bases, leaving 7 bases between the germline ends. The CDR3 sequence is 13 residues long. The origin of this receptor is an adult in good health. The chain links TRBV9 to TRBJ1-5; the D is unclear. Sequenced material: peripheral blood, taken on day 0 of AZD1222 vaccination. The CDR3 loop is CASSVNGDQPQHF. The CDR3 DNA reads TGTGCCAGCAGCGTAAACGGGGATCAGCCCCAGCATTTT. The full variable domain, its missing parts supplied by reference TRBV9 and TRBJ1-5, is DSGVTQTPKHLITATGQRVTLRCSPRSGDLSVYWYQQSLDQGLQFLIQYYNGEERAKGNILERFSAQQFPDLHSELNLSSLELGDSALYFCASSVNGDQPQHFGDGTRLSIL.